In its sample, the clone carrying this T cell receptor beta chain was seen once. The antigen is undetermined. Primers for the PCR totalled 60 Vbeta and 13 Jbeta. TCRdb's table, derived via immunoSEQ multiplex PCR, lists solely in-frame clones and lacks some. The table lists under 200,000 clones, 80% of them singletons. This CDR3 is built from 18 residues. Germline CDR1 MGHDK, CDR2 SYGVNS. V lost 2 bases and J lost 0; bases outside the gene matches: 6. The data were obtained in a study of cytomegalovirus exposure and HLA in healthy donors. Whole-study findings and limits: No immune exposure information besides CMV serostatus was available. A later analysis found TCR association rates differed by HLA locus, highest for DRB1 and lowest for HLA-C. The authors considered a cluster of highly shared sequence variants likely to be a sequencing artifact.

The chain recombines TRBV25-1 with TRBJ2-6; 8 bases match TRBD1. The sequence derives from a man younger than 40 in good health and CMV-seronegative. The sample consisted of PBMCs. The CDR3 region is CASSETGTGPSGANVLTF. The CDR3 DNA reads TGTGCCAGCAGTGAAACCGGGACAGGACCCTCTGGGGCCAACGTCCTGACTTTC.